This paragraph covers one T cell receptor beta chain sequence. Produced via immunoSEQ multiplex PCR; TCRdb's table is partial and in-frame only. The sample includes some 390,000 clones, around 91% of them seen just once. CDR1 is MNHNY, CDR2 SVGAGI, per germline (reference sequence). This CDR3 region has 17 residues. V dropped 5 bases and J dropped 8; count of bases not matched to a gene: 12. This entry comes from a study of blood T cell repertoires in COVID-19. Study at large: PBMCs, B-cell-depleted T cells, or T cells provided the cDNA or gDNA that made up the material.

This TCR derives from a woman aged 40-49 years with COVID-19, enrolled during active disease. The rearrangement links TRBV6-6 to TRBJ2-1, with 13 positions matching TRBD2. Sequencing input: peripheral blood. CDR3 in DNA: TGTGCCAGCAGTCCGCCGTCACTAGCGGGAGGGAGGGATGAGCAGTTCTTC. Translated: CASSPPSLAGGRDEQFF.